This TCR beta chain is from a study of shared clonotypes between healthy human individuals. It was CD45RO-negative cells, positively selected for CCR7, that made up naive CD8 cells, with terminally differentiated effector memory CD45RA+ cells excluded. This CDR3 region has 13 residues. V was cut by 3 bases and J by 5 bases, with 11 bases left in between. CDR1 and CDR2 from the germline V gene are LNHDA and SQIVND (reference sequence). TCRdb keeps only in-frame clones here, not all; method: immunoSEQ multiplex PCR. The sample holds millions of clones; less than 95% are singletons and the top ten take roughly 1%. This clone was seen a single time. Its antigen remains unknown. Study results and caveats: Some clonotypes were shared by all four sorted-subset donors, while others were not shared. The non-shared ones had lower generation probabilities than the shared ones.

The sequence came from a man aged 18 to 29 in good health. The chain couples TRBV19 to TRBJ2-7; unclear D gene. Sequences were obtained from naive CD8+ T cells sorted from blood. CDR3 in DNA: TGTGCCAGTAGTATCCGACTTTTCCACGAGCAGTACTTC. This sequence encodes CASSIRLFHEQYF.